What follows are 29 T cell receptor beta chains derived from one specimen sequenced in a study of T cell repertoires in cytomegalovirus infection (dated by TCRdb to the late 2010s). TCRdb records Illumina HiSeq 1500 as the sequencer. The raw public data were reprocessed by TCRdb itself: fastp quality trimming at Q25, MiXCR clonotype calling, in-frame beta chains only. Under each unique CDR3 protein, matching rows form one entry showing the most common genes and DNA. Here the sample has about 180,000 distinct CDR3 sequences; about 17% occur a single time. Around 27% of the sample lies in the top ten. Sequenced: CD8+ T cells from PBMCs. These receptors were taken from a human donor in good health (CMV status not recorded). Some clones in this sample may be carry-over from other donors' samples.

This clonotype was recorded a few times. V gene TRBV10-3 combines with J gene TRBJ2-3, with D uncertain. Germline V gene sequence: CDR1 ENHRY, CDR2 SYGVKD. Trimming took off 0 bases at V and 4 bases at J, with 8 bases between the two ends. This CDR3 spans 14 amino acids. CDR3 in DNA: TGTGCCATCAGTGAGTCGGGTAGAGCAGATACGCAGTATTTT. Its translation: CAISESGRADTQYF.

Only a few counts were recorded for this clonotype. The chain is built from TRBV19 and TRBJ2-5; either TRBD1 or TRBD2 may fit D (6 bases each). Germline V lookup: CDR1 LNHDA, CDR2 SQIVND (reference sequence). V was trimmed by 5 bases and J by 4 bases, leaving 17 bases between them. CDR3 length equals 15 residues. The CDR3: CASSPGALKGETQYF. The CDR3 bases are TGTGCCAGTAGTCCGGGGGCCCTTAAAGGAGAGACCCAGTACTTC.

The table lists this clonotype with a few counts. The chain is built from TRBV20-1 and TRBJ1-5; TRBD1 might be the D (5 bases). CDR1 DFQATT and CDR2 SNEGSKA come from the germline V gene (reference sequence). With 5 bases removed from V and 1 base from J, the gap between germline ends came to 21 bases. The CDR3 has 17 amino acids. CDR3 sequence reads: CSAPSVGRERSNQPQHF. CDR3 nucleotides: TGCAGTGCTCCTAGTGTTGGCAGGGAAAGAAGCAATCAGCCCCAGCATTTT.

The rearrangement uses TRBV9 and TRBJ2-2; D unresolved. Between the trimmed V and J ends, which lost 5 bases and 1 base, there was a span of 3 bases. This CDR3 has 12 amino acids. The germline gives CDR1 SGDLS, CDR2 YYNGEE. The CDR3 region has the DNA TGTGCCAGCAGGCGGAACACCGGGGAGCTGTTTTTT. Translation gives CASRRNTGELFF. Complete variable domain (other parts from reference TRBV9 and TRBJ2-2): DSGVTQTPKHLITATGQRVTLRCSPRSGDLSVYWYQQSLDQGLQFLIQYYNGEERAKGNILERFSAQQFPDLHSELNLSSLELGDSALYFCASRRNTGELFFGEGSRLTVL.

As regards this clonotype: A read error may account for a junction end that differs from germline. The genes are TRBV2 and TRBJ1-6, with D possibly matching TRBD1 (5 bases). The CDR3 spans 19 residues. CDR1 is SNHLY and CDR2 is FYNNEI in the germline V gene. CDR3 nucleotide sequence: TGTGTCAGCGGTTACCCAAGGAGGGGAGAGAGCTCCTATAATTCACCCCTCCACTTT. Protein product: CVSGYPRRGESSYNSPLHF.

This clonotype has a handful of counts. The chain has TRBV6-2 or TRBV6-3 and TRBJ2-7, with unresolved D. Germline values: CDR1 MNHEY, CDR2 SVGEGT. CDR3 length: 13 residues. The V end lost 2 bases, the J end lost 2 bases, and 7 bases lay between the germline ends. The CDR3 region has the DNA TGTGCCAGCAGTTACGTAGACACCTACGAGCAGTACTTC. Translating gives CASSYVDTYEQYF.

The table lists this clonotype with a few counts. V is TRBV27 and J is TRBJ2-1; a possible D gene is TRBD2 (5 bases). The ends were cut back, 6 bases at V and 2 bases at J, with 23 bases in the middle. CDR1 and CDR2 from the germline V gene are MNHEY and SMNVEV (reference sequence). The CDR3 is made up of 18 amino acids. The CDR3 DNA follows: TGTGCCAGCAGCCTCCAAAACCGCATCGACTATACCTACAATGAGCAGTTCTTC. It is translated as CASSLQNRIDYTYNEQFF.

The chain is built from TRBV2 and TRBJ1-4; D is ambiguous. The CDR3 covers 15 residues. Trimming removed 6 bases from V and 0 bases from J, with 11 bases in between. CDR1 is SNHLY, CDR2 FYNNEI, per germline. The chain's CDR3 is CASSPTEATNEKLFF. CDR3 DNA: TGTGCCAGCAGCCCCACAGAAGCAACTAATGAAAAACTGTTTTTT. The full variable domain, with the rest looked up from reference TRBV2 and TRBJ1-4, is EPEVTQTPSHQVTQMGQEVILRCVPISNHLYFYWYRQILGQKVEFLVSFYNNEISEKSEIFDDQFSVERPDGSNFTLKIRSTKLEDSAMYFCASSPTEATNEKLFFGSGTQLSVL.

The CDR3 region is CATSDLLGQHVDEQFF. For the CDR3, the DNA is TGTGCCACCAGTGATTTATTAGGGCAGCATGTGGATGAGCAGTTCTTC. The J gene is TRBJ2-1, the V gene TRBV24-1; no clear D gene. Germline V gene sequence: CDR1 KGHDR, CDR2 SFDVKD. The CDR3 is made up of 16 amino acids. The ends were cut back, 1 base at V and 8 bases at J, with 17 bases in the middle.

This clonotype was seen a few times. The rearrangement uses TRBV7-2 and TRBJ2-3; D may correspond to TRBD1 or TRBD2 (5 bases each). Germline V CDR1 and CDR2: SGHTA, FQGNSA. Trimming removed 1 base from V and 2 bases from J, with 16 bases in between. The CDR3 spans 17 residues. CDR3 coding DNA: TGTGCCAGCAGCTTAGTCCTGGGACCGTCTCTCACAGATACGCAGTATTTT. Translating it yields CASSLVLGPSLTDTQYF.

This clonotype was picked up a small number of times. This chain's CDR3 is CATIRTGPLREPYEQYF. CDR3 coding DNA: TGTGCCACCATTCGGACAGGGCCCTTAAGAGAACCCTACGAGCAGTACTTC. The V call is TRBV6-2 or TRBV6-3, the J call TRBJ2-7, with 8 nucleotides matching TRBD1. Unmatched junction bases numbered 19, after V lost 10 bases and J lost 2 bases. The germline gives CDR1 MNHEY, CDR2 SVGEGT. The CDR3 loop spans 17 amino acids.

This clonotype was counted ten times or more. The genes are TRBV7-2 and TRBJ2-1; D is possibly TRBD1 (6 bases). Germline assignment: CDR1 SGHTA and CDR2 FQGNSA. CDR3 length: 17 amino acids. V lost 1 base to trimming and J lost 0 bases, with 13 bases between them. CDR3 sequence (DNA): TGTGCCAGCAGCTTAGAGGTCTGGACAGTCTCCTACAATGAGCAGTTCTTC. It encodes CASSLEVWTVSYNEQFF.

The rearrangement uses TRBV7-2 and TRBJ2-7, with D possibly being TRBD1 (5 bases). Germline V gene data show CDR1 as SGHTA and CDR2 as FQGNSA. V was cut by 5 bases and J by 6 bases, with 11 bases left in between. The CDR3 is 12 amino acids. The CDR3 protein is CASSRRVGEQYF. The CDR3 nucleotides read TGTGCCAGCAGCCGCAGGGTCGGCGAGCAGTACTTC.

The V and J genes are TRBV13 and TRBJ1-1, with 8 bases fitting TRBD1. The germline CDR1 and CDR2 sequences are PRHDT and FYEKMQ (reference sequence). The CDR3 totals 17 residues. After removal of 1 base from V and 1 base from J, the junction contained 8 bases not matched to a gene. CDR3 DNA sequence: TGTGCCAGCAGCTTAGTAGGGGGGACAGGAAGGAACACTGAAGCTTTCTTT. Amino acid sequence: CASSLVGGTGRNTEAFF. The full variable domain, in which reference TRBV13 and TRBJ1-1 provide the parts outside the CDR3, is AAGVIQSPRHLIKEKRETATLKCYPIPRHDTVYWYQQGPGQDPQFLISFYEKMQSDKGSIPDRFSAQQFSDYHSELNMSSLELGDSALYFCASSLVGGTGRNTEAFFGQGTRLTVV.

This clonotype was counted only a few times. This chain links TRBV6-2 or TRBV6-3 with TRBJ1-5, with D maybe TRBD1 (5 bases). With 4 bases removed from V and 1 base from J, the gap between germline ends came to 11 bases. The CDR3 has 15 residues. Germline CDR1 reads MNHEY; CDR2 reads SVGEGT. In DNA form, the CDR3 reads TGTGCCAGCAGTTTGGGGCTCTGGAGCAATCAGCCCCAGCATTTT. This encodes CASSLGLWSNQPQHF.

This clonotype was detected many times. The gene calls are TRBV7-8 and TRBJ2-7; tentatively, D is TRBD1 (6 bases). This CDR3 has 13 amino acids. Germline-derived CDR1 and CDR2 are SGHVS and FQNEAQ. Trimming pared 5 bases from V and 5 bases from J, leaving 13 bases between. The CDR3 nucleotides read TGTGCCAGCAGCCAGGGACATCCCCACGAGCAGTACTTC. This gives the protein CASSQGHPHEQYF.

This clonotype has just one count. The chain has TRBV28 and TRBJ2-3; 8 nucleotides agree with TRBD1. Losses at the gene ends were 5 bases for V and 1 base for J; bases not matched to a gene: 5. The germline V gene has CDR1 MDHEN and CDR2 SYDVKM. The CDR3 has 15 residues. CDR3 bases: TGTGCCAGCAGTAAGGACAGGGCGGGCACAGATACGCAGTATTTT. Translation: CASSKDRAGTDTQYF.

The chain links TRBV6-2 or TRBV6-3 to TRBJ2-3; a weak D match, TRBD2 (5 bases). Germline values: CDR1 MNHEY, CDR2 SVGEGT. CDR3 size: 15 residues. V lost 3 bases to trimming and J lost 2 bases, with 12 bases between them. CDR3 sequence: CASSYERNFTDTQYF. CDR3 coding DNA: TGTGCCAGCAGTTATGAGCGGAACTTCACAGATACGCAGTATTTT.

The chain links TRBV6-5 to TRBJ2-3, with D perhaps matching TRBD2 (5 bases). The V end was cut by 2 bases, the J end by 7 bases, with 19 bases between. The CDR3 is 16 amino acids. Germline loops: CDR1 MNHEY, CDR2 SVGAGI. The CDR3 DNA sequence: TGTGCCAGCAGTTACCGCGATTCGGGGAGTAGGAATACGCAGTATTTT. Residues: CASSYRDSGSRNTQYF.

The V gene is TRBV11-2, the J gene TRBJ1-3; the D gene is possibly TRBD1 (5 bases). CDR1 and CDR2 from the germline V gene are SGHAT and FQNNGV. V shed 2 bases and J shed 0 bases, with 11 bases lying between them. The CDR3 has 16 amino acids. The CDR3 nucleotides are TGTGCCAGCAGCTTATCCAGGGACTACTCTGGAAACACCATATATTTT. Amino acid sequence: CASSLSRDYSGNTIYF. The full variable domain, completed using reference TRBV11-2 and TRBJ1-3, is EAGVAQSPRYKIIEKRQSVAFWCNPISGHATLYWYQQILGQGPKLLIQFQNNGVVDDSQLPKDRFSAERLKGVDSTLKIQPAKLEDSAVYLCASSLSRDYSGNTIYFGEGSWLTVV.

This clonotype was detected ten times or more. The CDR3 reads CASSITVNTEAFF. CDR3 nucleotide sequence: TGTGCCAGCAGCATCACAGTGAACACTGAAGCTTTCTTT. The chain recombines TRBV7-2 with TRBJ1-1; D is unclear. The germline V and J ends were trimmed by 5 bases and 0 bases, with 7 bases remaining between them. Germline V gives CDR1 SGHTA, CDR2 FQGNSA. This CDR3 spans 13 amino acids.

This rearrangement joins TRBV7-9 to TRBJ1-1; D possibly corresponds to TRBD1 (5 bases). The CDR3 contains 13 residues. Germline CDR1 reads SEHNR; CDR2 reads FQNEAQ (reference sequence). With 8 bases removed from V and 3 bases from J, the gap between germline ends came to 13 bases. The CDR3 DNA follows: TGTGCCAGCGTCTCCCCGGGGGACACTGAAGCTTTCTTT. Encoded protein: CASVSPGDTEAFF.

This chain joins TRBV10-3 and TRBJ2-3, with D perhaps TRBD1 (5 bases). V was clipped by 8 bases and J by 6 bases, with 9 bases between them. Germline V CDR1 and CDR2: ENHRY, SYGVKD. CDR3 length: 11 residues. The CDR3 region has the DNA TGTGCCATCGCGGACATTGATACGCAGTATTTT. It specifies CAIADIDTQYF.

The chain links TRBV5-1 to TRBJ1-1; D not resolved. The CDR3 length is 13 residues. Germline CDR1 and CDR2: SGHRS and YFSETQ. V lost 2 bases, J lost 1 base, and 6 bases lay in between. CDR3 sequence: CASSFLQNTEAFF. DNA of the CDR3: TGCGCCAGCAGCTTCTTACAGAACACTGAAGCTTTCTTT.

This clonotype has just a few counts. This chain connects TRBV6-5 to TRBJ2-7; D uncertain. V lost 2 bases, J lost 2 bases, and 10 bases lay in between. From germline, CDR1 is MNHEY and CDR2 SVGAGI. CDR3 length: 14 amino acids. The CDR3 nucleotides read TGTGCCAGCAGTTACGGAAGCAGAGCCTACGAGCAGTACTTC. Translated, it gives CASSYGSRAYEQYF.

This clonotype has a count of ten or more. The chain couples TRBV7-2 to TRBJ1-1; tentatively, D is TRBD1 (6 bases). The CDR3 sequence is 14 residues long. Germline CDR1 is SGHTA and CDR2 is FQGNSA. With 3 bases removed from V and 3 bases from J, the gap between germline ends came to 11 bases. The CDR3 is CASSLRDKYTEAFF. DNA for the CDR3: TGTGCCAGCAGCTTGCGGGACAAGTACACTGAAGCTTTCTTT.

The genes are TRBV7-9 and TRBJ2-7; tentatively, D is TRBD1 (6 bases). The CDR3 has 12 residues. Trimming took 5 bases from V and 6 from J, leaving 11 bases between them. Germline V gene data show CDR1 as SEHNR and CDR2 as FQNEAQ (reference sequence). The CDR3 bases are TGTGCCAGCAGCCCCCAAGGGGGCGAGCAGTACTTC. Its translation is CASSPQGGEQYF.

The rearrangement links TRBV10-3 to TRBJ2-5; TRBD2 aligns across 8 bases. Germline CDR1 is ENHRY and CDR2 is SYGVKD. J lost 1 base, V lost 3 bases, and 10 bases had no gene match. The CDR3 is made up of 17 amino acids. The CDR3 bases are TGTGCCATCAGTGAATTTCGGCTAGCGGGTACCCAAGAGACCCAGTACTTC. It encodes CAISEFRLAGTQETQYF.

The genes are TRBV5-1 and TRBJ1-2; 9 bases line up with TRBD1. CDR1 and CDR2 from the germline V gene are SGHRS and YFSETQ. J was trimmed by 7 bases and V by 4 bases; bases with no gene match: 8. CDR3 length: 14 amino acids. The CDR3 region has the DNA TGCGCCAGCAGCCTCGGACAGGGGTTTATTGGCTACACCTTC. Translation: CASSLGQGFIGYTF.